The clone carrying this T cell receptor (beta chain) was observed a handful of times. Antigen: not known. This sample was taken from a study of T cells in Graves' hyperthyroidism and ophthalmopathy. Overall study findings and caveats: A median around 5.9 months before onset, the model predicted ophthalmopathy.

The germline V gene has CDR1 SQVTM and CDR2 ANQGSEA. This CDR3 region has 14 residues. With 1 base removed from V and 0 bases from J, the gap between germline ends came to 9 bases. From RNA transcripts, TCR beta CDR3 regions were amplified. Initially, a first-round RT-PCR of the TCR CDR3 employed the HTBI primer set. One entry per CDR3 protein, called by TCRdb with MiXCR from the multiplex PCR reads. The sample has a few hundred thousand distinct CDR3 sequences, around 15% seen once; the top ten hold approximately 5.8%. Hyperthyroidism, newly diagnosed and lasting under 2 months, affected patients aged 18 to 65. Patients were excluded because of uncontrolled infection, other autoimmune disease, pregnancy or lactation.

The chain has TRBV29-1 and TRBJ1-1; tentative D call: TRBD1 (6 bases). This clonotype originated in a woman between 18 and 30 years old with Graves' hyperthyroidism. The sample comprised blood. The DNA of the CDR3 is TGCAGCGTTGAAGTTAACAGGGTGAACACTGAAGCTTTCTTT. Translated: CSVEVNRVNTEAFF.